These T cell receptor beta chains were read from a single sample in a study of T-cell reconstitution after alpha-beta-depleted transplantation in children. TCRdb fed the PCR reads into MiXCR, producing one record per CDR3 protein. The sample lists about 980,000 distinct CDR3 sequences, about 31% occurring once. This sample comprised PBMCs, mostly from graft donor cells, obtained 360 days after TCRalphabeta/CD19-depleted stem cell transplant. These receptors were taken from a boy younger than two who had a stem cell transplant for SCID, so the T cells may come from the graft donor. CDR3s include the opening cysteine and the closing phenylalanine or tryptophan.

J,V,CDR3
TRBJ2-1,TRBV12-3/TRBV12-4,CASLNVGIAGENEQFF
TRBJ2-4,TRBV6-6,CASSHTGEIIQYF
TRBJ2-1,TRBV12-3/TRBV12-4,CASSPPGGEFRDEQFF
TRBJ1-5,TRBV7-9,CASAWGTGFNQPQHF
TRBJ1-5,TRBV12-3/TRBV12-4,CASSDWTGFVDQPQHF
TRBJ2-7,TRBV5-1,CASSSGRGTYEQYF
TRBJ1-1,TRBV5-1,CASSLSQGVINTEAFF
TRBJ2-1,TRBV28,CASNTGTQIYNEQFF
TRBJ2-7,TRBV3-1,CASSQGKIYEQYF
TRBJ1-2,TRBV5-1,CASSSPGTNYGYTF
TRBJ1-3,TRBV6-5,CASSFSQAYSGNTIYF
TRBJ2-4,TRBV28,CASSPPGTEKNIQYF
TRBJ1-2,TRBV7-8,CASSLDRSNYGYTF
TRBJ2-2,TRBV6-5,CASSYSRVPGYTGELFF
TRBJ1-5,TRBV4-1,CASSQDWTGPFSNQPQHF
TRBJ2-1,TRBV2,CASSEYRFYEQFF
TRBJ1-1,TRBV29-1,CSVPRGGSGTEAFF
TRBJ2-3,TRBV7-9,CASSIGPGSTDTQYF
TRBJ1-1,TRBV20-1,CSAGVRGPSYRVPF
TRBJ2-1,TRBV29-1,CSVVGLEQFF
TRBJ2-2,TRBV3-1,CASSQTQNTGELFF
TRBJ1-1,TRBV20-1,CSARDSQSQVRAFF
TRBJ1-5,TRBV20-1,CSARGQGGSNQPQHF
TRBJ2-1,TRBV7-3,CASSLTPDLGLNEQFF
TRBJ1-1,TRBV28,CASSLQAGHTEAFF
TRBJ2-2,TRBV5-1,CASSPRQGDTGELFF
TRBJ1-1,TRBV12-3/TRBV12-4,CASSAGCCLVAFF
TRBJ1-1,TRBV6-5,CASSYGLVANTEAFF
TRBJ2-7,TRBV4-1,CASSQGRGREQYF
TRBJ2-1,TRBV4-2,CASSQDPSGTGPTDEQFF
TRBJ1-2,TRBV7-9,CASSFDRDYGYTF
TRBJ2-1,TRBV7-3,CASSLRTSGTNNEQFF
TRBJ2-7,TRBV7-9,CASSSRSPTYEQYF
TRBJ2-2,TRBV12-3/TRBV12-4,CASRTGTGTGELFF
TRBJ2-1,TRBV2,CASRAGTVSGNEQFF
TRBJ2-7,TRBV5-1,CASSLMPGEQYF
TRBJ1-1,TRBV6-5,CASSYSRGGAEAFF
TRBJ1-5,TRBV20-1,CSAQQGSNQPQHF
TRBJ2-5,TRBV6-1,CASSGQLKETQYF
TRBJ2-5,TRBV5-6,CASSLDFVGFQETQYF
TRBJ2-2,TRBV5-1,CASSPLSTANTGELFF
TRBJ2-3,TRBV5-4,CASSPQLFRGDTQYF
TRBJ2-2,TRBV12-5,CASGFGHGELFF
TRBJ2-1,TRBV5-6,CASSSVGTNEQFF
TRBJ2-3,TRBV20-1,CSAYSIRDRGADTQYF
TRBJ1-2,TRBV10-3,CAITPGWGNYGYTF
TRBJ2-1,TRBV4-3,CASSRVAGGPVNEQFF
TRBJ2-3,TRBV20-1,CSAIKDLAGWPDTQYF
TRBJ2-2,TRBV24-1,CATSQPNTGELFF
TRBJ1-1,TRBV4-1,CASSLRAGSMNTEAFF
TRBJ1-6,TRBV12-2,CASRLETGRMNSPLHF
TRBJ1-1,TRBV13,CASSPSGQLNTEAFF